This note documents a single T cell receptor beta chain sequence. Assay: immunoSEQ multiplex PCR; the TCRdb copy retains only in-frame clones and omits some. The sample lists approximately 100,000 clones, just over 85% occurring once. These data are taken from a study of control samples from healthy donors and cancer patients. The sequenced sample was blood. The sequence was collected from a man younger than 45 in good health.

As DNA, the CDR3 is TGTGCCAGCAGCCCCGACTGGGGTAACACCGGGGAGCTGTTTTTT. Translated: CASSPDWGNTGELFF. The chain uses TRBV11-3 and TRBJ2-2; D gene unclear. V was trimmed by 5 bases and J by 2 bases, leaving 12 bases between them. CDR1 SGHNT and CDR2 YENEEA come from the germline V gene. The CDR3 is 15 residues long. The variable domain in full, with the rest retrieved from reference TRBV11-3 and TRBJ2-2, is EAGVVQSPRYKIIEKKQPVAFWCNPISGHNTLYWYLQNLGQGPELLIRYENEEAVDDSQLPKDRFSAERLKGVDSTLKIQPAELGDSAVYLCASSPDWGNTGELFFGEGSRLTVL.